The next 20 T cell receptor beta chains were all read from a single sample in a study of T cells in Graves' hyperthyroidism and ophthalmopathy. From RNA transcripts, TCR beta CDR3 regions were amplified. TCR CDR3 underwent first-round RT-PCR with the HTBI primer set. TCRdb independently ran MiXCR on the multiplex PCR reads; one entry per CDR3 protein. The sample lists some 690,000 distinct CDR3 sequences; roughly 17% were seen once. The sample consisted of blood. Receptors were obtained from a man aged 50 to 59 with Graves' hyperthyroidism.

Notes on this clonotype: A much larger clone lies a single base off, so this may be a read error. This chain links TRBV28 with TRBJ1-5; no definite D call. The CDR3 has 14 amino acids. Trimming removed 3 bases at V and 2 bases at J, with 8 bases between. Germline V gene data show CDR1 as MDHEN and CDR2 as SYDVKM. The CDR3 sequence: CASSLLLGNQPQHF. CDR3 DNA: TGTGCCAGCAGTTTGCTGTTGGGCAATCAGCCCCAGCATTTT. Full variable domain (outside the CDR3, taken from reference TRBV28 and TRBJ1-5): DVKVTQSSRYLVKRTGEKVFLECVQDMDHENMFWYRQDPGLGLRLIYFSYDVKMKEKGDIPEGYSVSREKKERFSLILESASTNQTSMYLCASSLLLGNQPQHFGDGTRLSIL.

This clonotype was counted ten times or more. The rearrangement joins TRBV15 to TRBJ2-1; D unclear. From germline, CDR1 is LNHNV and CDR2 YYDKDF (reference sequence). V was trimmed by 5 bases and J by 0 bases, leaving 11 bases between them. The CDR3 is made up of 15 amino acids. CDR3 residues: CATSFSGSSYNEQFF. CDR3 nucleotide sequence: TGTGCCACCAGCTTTTCTGGAAGCTCCTACAATGAGCAGTTCTTC.

The DNA of the CDR3 is TGTGCCAGTATTTCGGGGACCTCTGGGGCCAACGTCCTGACTTTC. Amino acid sequence: CASISGTSGANVLTF. V and J are TRBV19 and TRBJ2-6, with D possibly called TRBD1 or TRBD2 (5 bases each). Trimming left V 7 bases short and J 0 bases short, with 10 bases between. The length of the CDR3 is 15 residues. Germline CDR1 is LNHDA and CDR2 is SQIVND (reference sequence).

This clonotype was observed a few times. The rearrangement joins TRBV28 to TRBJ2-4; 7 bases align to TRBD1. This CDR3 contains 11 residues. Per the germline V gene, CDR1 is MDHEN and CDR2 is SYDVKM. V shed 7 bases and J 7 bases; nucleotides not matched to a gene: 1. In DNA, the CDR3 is TGTGCCAGCAAGACAGGGAACATTCAGTACTTC. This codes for CASKTGNIQYF. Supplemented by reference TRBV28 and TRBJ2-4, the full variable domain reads DVKVTQSSRYLVKRTGEKVFLECVQDMDHENMFWYRQDPGLGLRLIYFSYDVKMKEKGDIPEGYSVSREKKERFSLILESASTNQTSMYLCASKTGNIQYFGAGTRLSVL.

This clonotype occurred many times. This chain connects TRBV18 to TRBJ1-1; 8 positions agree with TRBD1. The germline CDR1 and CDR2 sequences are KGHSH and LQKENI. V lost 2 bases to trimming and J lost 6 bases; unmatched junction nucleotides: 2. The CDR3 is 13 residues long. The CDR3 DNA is TGTGCCAGCTCACCAGGGACAGGCGCTGAAGCTTTCTTT. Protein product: CASSPGTGAEAFF.

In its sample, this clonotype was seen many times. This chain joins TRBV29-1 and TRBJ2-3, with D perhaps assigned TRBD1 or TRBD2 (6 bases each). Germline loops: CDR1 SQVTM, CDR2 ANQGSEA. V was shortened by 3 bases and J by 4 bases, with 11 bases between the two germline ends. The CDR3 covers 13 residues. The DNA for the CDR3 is TGCAGCGTTGAGACGGGGGCATCAGATACGCAGTATTTT. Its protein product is CSVETGASDTQYF.

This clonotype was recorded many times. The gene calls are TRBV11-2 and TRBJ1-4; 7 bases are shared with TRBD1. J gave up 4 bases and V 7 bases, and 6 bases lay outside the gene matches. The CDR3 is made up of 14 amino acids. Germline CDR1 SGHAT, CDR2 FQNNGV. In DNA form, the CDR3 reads TGTGCCAGCATCAGACAGGGACTTAATGAAAAACTGTTTTTT. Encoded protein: CASIRQGLNEKLFF.

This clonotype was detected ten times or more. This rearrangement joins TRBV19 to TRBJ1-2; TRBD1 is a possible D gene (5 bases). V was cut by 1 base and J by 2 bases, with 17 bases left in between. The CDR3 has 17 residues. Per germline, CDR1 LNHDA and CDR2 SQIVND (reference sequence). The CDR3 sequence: CASSIVEQALTNYGYTF. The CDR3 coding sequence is TGTGCCAGTAGTATAGTGGAACAGGCCCTTACCAACTATGGCTACACCTTC.

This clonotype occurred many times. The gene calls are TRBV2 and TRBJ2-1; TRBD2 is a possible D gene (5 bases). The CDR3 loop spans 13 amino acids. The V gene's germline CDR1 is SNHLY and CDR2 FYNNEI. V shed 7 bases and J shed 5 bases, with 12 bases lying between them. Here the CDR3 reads CASTQRIDNEQFF. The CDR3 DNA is TGTGCCAGCACACAGCGGATAGACAATGAGCAGTTCTTC.

The CDR3 sequence: CATSERTGTDTQYF. CDR3 nucleotide sequence: TGTGCCACCAGTGAACGGACAGGGACAGATACGCAGTATTTT. The V and J genes are TRBV24-1 and TRBJ2-3, with 8 bases lining up with TRBD1. From germline, CDR1 is KGHDR and CDR2 SFDVKD. V lost 4 bases to trimming and J lost 3 bases; unmatched junction nucleotides: 2. CDR3 size: 14 residues.

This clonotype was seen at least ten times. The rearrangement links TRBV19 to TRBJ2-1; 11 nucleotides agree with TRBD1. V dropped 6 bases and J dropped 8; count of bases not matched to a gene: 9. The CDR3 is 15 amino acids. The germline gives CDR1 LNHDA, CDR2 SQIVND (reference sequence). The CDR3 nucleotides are TGTGCCAGTAGCCTCTCGGGACAGGGGGGATATGAGCAGTTCTTC. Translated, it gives CASSLSGQGGYEQFF.

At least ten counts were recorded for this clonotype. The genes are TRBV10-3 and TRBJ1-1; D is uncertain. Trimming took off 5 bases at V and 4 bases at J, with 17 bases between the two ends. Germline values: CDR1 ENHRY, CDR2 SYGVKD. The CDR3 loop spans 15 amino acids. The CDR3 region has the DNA TGTGCCATCAGTCAACCCGAAGCGGTGGGCACTGAAGCTTTCTTT. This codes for CAISQPEAVGTEAFF.

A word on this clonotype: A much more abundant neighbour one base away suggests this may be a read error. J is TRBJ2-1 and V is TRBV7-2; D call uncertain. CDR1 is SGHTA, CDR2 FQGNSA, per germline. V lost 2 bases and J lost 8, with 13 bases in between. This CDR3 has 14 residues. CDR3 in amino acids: CASSLQSNGHEQFF. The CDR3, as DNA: TGTGCCAGCAGCTTACAATCGAATGGCCATGAGCAGTTCTTC.

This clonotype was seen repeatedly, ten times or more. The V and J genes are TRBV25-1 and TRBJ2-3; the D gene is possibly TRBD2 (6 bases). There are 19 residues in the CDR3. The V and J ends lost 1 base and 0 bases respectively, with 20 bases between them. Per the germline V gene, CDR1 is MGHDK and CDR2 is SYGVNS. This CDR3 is CASSEWRIAEESSTDTQYF. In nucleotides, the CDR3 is TGTGCCAGCAGTGAATGGAGAATAGCGGAAGAATCTAGCACAGATACGCAGTATTTT.

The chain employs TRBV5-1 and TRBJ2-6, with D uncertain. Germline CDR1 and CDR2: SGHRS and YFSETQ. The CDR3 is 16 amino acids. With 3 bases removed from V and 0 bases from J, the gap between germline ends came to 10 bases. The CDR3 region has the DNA TGCGCCAGCAGCTCGGAGCTAAGCTCTGGGGCCAACGTCCTGACTTTC. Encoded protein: CASSSELSSGANVLTF.

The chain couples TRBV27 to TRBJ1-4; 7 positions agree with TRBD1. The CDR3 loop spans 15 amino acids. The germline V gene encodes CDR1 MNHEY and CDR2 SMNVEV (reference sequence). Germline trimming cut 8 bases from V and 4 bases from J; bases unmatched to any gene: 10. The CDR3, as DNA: TGTGCCAGCGGAACAACAGGGGCCGTTAATGAAAAACTGTTTTTT. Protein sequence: CASGTTGAVNEKLFF. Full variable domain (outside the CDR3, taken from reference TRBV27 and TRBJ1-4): EAQVTQNPRYLITVTGKKLTVTCSQNMNHEYMSWYRQDPGLGLRQIYYSMNVEVTDKGDVPEGYKVSRKEKRNFPLILESPSPNQTSLYFCASGTTGAVNEKLFFGSGTQLSVL.

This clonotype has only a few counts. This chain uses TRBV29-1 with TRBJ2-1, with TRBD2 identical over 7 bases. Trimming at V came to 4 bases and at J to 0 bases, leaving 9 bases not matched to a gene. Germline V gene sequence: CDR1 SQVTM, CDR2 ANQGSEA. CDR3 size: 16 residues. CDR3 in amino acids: CSVGGGGRSSYNEQFF. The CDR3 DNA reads TGCAGCGTTGGTGGCGGCGGGAGAAGCTCCTACAATGAGCAGTTCTTC.

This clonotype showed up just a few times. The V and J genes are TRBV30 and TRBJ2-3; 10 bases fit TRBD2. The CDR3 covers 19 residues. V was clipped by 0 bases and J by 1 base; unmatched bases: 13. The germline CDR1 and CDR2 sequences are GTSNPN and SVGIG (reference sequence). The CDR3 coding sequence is TGTGCCTGGAGTGTAGTGGCTAGCGGGGGAAAATGGCGCACAGATACGCAGTATTTT. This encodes CAWSVVASGGKWRTDTQYF.

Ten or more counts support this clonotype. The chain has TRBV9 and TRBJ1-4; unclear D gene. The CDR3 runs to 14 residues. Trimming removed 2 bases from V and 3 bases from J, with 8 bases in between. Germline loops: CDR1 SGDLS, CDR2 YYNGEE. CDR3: CASSVGGANEKLFF. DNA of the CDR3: TGTGCCAGCAGCGTTGGTGGAGCTAATGAAAAACTGTTTTTT.

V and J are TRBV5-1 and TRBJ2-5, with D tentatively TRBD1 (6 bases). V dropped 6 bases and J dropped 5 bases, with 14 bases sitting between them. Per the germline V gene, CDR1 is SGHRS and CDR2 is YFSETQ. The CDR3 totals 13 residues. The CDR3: CASNRVGTETQYF. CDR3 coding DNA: TGCGCCAGCAACAGGGTCGGTACGGAGACCCAGTACTTC.